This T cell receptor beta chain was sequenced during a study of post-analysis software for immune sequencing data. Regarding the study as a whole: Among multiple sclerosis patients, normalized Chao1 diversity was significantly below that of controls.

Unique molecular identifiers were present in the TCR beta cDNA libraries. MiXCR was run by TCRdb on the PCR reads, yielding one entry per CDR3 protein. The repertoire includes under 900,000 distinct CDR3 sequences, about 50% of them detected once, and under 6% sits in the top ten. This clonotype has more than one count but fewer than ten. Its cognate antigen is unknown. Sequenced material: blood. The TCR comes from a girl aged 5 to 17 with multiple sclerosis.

The CDR3 sequence is CASSQVGGPETQYF. CDR3 in DNA: TGCGCCAGCAGCCAAGTGGGAGGGCCAGAGACCCAGTACTTC. The rearrangement uses TRBV4-1 and TRBJ2-5, with TRBD2 matching over 7 bases. CDR3 length: 14 amino acids. Germline values: CDR1 MGHRA, CDR2 YSYEKL. The ends lost 1 base at V and 4 bases at J; junction bases unmatched: 3.